This TCR beta chain came from a study of cytomegalovirus exposure and HLA in healthy donors. Study in general: An earlier analysis identified 120 million or so unique TCR beta sequences in about 170 million T cells.

As to this clone: Antigen: not known.

Researchers ran the PCR with 60 Vbeta and 13 Jbeta primers. As handled by the study authors: In a later analysis, of 84 million or so unique beta chains, 9 million to 11 million appeared in at least two donors. The method was immunoSEQ multiplex PCR; TCRdb's version includes in-frame clones alone and lacks a portion of them. V and J calls and clone size follow that table, whereas D and trimming were derived from the DNA. The sample has over 150,000 clones, 75% to 90% seen once. Whole-study results and caveats: Association with HLA alleles at 0.05 false discovery rate was found for roughly 17,000 TCR beta sequences in a later analysis.

These donors, healthy bone marrow donors, were studied. The source material was PBMCs. The TCR was taken from a man aged 25 to 45 in good health and CMV-seropositive.

Here the CDR3 reads CASTLRDSPLHF. The CDR3 DNA reads TGTGCCAGCACTCTGAGGGATTCACCCCTCCACTTT. This chain uses TRBV6-6 with TRBJ1-6; no definite D call. The CDR3 spans 12 residues. Trimming removed 7 bases from V and 8 bases from J, with 9 bases in between. Germline V CDR1 and CDR2: MNHNY, SVGAGI (reference sequence).